The entry below describes one T cell receptor beta chain. The antigen is unknown. Data came from immunoSEQ multiplex PCR; TCRdb stores just in-frame clones and leaves some out. Of tens of thousands of clones listed, 94% are singletons. Trimming removed 1 base from V and 5 bases from J; junction bases left unmatched: 3. The germline V gene has CDR1 SGHVS and CDR2 FNYEAQ. The CDR3 is 14 residues long. This sample stems from a study of T cell clonotyping in hematopoietic cell transplantation. Study results and caveats: No sorting was done, leaving CD4 and CD8 contributions mixed. After transplant, recipient diversity fell while pathologically expanded clonotypes grew through day 180. At the given depth, recipient repertoires were over 97% de novo clonotypes. Graft donor and pretransplant recipient Inverse Simpson Index values predicted broader posttransplant TCR diversity.

The sequence came from a woman between 50 and 59 years old in good health. Some clones in this sample may be carry-over from other donors' samples. The gene calls are TRBV7-6 and TRBJ1-1; TRBD1 agrees at 8 bases. Sample: peripheral blood mononuclear cells. The CDR3 bases are TGTGCCAGCAGCTTAGTGACAGGGGAAACTGAAGCTTTCTTT. This sequence encodes CASSLVTGETEAFF. Supplemented by reference TRBV7-6 and TRBJ1-1, the full variable domain reads GAGVSQSPRYKVTKRGQDVALRCDPISGHVSLYWYRQALGQGPEFLTYFNYEAQQDKSGLPNDRFSAERPEGSISTLTIQRTEQRDSAMYRCASSLVTGETEAFFGQGTRLTVV.